The entry below describes one TCR beta chain. This specimen comes from a study of blood T cell repertoires in COVID-19. Data came from immunoSEQ multiplex PCR; TCRdb stores just in-frame clones and leaves some out. Of about 430,000 clones in the sample, around nine tenths were seen once. CDR3 length: 16 residues. V shed 0 bases, J shed 6 bases, and the junction held 5 bases outside the gene matches. Germline V CDR1 and CDR2: SGDLS, YYNGEE. Participant-reported clinical history was the basis for cohort assignment. The TCR was taken from a woman between 18 and 29 years old who had been exposed to COVID-19. Sequenced: PBMCs or T cells enriched from blood (not recorded which). The chain joins TRBV9 to TRBJ2-2; 10 bases map to TRBD2. The CDR3 reads CASSVDSGRQAGELFF. The CDR3, as DNA: TGTGCCAGCAGCGTAGATAGCGGGAGGCAGGCCGGGGAGCTGTTTTTT.